This TCR beta chain originates from a study of blood T cells in healthy people across ages. Study-level points and caveats: Observed TCR beta diversity per million T cells went down as age went up. This fall followed a roughly linear course with age. A strong correlation between TCR beta diversity and naive T cell percentage was seen.

Primers used in a second PCR of about 7 to 11 cycles were a sample-barcoded 5' primer and a J-beta primer mix. TCRdb analysed the 5' RACE reads with MiXCR anew, one entry per CDR3 protein. This sample has 700,000 to 950,000 distinct CDR3 sequences, with more than 45% found just once. The CDR3 length is 12 residues. The V end was cut by 5 bases, the J end by 6 bases, with 11 bases between. CDR1 and CDR2 from the germline V gene are SGHVS and FQNEAQ. The amount of total RNA extracted per sample was at least 5.5 micrograms. As to this clonotype: Its antigen is not known.

The source is a man aged 25-40 years in good health. Material: blood. The chain is built from TRBV7-8 and TRBJ2-7; D is unclear. CDR3 in amino acids: CASSATKSEQYF. The DNA of the CDR3 is TGTGCCAGCAGCGCTACTAAATCCGAGCAGTACTTC.